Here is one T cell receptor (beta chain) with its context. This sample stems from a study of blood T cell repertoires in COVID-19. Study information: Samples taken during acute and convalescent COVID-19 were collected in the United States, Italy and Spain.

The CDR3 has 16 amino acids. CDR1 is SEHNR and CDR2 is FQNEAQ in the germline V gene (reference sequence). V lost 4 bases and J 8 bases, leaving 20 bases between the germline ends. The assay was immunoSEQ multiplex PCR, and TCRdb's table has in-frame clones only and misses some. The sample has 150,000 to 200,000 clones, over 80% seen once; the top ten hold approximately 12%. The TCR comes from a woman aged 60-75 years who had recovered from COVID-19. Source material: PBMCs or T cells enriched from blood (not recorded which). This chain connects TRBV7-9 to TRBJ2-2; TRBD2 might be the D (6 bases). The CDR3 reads CASSSGRWRALGELFF. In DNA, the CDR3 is TGTGCCAGCAGCTCCGGCCGATGGAGGGCCTTGGGGGAGCTGTTTTTT.